This T cell receptor (beta chain) was identified during a study of identical twins. TCRdb processed the 5' RACE reads anew with MiXCR; each CDR3 protein has one entry. The sample lists 240,000 or so distinct CDR3 sequences, over 9.5% occurring once. CDR3 length: 16 amino acids. With 4 bases clipped from V and 0 bases from J, the junction kept 5 bases outside the gene matches. Germline V gives CDR1 MDHEN, CDR2 SYDVKM. These data were also reused for a study on yellow fever vaccine responses in identical twins.

The sample comprised memory (CD45RO+) T cells sorted from blood. This chain connects TRBV28 to TRBJ2-4; 8 positions agree with TRBD2. This TCR came from a woman in her late teens or twenties in good health. In DNA form, the CDR3 reads TGTGCCAGCAGTTCCCGGGAGGGGAGAGCCAAAAACATTCAGTACTTC. Protein product: CASSSREGRAKNIQYF.